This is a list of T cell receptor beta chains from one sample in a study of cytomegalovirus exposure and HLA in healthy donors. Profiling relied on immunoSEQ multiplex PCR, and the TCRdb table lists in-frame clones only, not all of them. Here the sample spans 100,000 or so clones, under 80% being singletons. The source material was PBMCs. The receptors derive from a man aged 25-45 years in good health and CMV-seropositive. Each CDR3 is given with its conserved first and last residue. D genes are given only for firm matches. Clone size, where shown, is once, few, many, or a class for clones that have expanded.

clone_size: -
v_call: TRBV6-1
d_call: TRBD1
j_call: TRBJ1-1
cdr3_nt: TGTGCCAGCAGTGAAGTTTACAGGGGAAGGACTGAAGCTTTCTTT
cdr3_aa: CASSEVYRGRTEAFF

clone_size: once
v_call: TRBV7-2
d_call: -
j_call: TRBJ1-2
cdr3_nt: TGTGCCAGCAGCTACTACTCGAGACAGGCTAACGGGTATGGCTACACCTTC
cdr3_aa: CASSYYSRQANGYGYTF

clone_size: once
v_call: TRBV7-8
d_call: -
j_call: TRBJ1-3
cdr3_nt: TGTGCCAGCAGCTGGTGGGAAGCGGCTGGAAACACCATATATTTT
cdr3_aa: CASSWWEAAGNTIYF

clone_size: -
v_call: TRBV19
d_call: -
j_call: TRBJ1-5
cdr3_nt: TGTGCCAGTAGTATAATGTCAGGGGGCAATCAGCCCCAGCATTTT
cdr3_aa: CASSIMSGGNQPQHF

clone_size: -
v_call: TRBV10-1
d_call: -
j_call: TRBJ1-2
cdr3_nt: TGCGCCAGCCCTGGCCGACCTCAGGGGCTACAGAGAAATGGCTACACCTTC
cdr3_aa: CASPGRPQGLQRNGYTF

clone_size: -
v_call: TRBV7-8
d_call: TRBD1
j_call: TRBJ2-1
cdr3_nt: TGTGCCAGCAGCCCCAATACGGGGGACAGGGGTCTGAATGAGCAGTTCTTC
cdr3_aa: CASSPNTGDRGLNEQFF

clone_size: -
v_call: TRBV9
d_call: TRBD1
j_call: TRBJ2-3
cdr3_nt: TGTGCCAGCAGCCCTCCAGGGGGCGGTAGCACAGATACGCAGTATTTT
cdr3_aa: CASSPPGGGSTDTQYF

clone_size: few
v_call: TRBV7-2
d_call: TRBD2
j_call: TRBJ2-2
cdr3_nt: TGTGCCAGCAGCCTAGGACTAGCTAGCACCGGGGAGCTGTTTTTT
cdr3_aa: CASSLGLASTGELFF

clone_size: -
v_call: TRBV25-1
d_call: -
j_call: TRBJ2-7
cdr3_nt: TGTGCCAGCAGTTCCAGGGTGAGCTCCTACGAGCAGTACTTC
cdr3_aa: CASSSRVSSYEQYF

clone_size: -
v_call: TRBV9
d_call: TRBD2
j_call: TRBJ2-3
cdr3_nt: TGTGCCAGCAGCGTAGGGTCTTTAGCGGGGGGGAGGGCAGATACGCAGTATTTT
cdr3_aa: CASSVGSLAGGRADTQYF

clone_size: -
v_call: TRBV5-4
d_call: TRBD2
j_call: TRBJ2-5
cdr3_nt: TGTGCCAGCAGCTTGGGACTAGCGGGGGGACAAGAGACCCAGTACTTC
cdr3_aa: CASSLGLAGGQETQYF

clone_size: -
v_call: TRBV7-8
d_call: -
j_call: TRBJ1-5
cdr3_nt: TGTGCCAGCAGTGGAGCGGTGTCGGGGTCCAATCAGCCCCAGCATTTT
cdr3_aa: CASSGAVSGSNQPQHF

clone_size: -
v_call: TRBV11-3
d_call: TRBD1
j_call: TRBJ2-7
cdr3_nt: TGTGCCAGCAGCCCAAAAACGGGACAGGGCATGTCGCGGTACGAGCAGTACTTC
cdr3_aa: CASSPKTGQGMSRYEQYF

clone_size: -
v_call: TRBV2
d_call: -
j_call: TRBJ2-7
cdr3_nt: TGTGCCAGCACGGGGACGGCGGGGGCTATCGAGCAGTACTTC
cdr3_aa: CASTGTAGAIEQYF

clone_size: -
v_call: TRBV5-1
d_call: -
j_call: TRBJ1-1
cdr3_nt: TGCGCCAGCAGCATCCGCGACACAGGTAACAGGTACACTGAAGCTTTCTTT
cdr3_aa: CASSIRDTGNRYTEAFF

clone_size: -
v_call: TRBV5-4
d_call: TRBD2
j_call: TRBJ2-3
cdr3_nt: TGTGCCAGCAGCTTGGGACTAGCGGGGTACACAGATACGCAGTATTTT
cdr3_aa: CASSLGLAGYTDTQYF

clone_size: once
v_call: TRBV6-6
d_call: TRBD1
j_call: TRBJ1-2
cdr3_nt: TGTGCCAGCAGTTACTTAGGGACAGACTATGGCTACACCTTC
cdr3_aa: CASSYLGTDYGYTF

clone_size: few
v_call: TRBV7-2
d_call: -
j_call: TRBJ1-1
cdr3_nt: TGTGCCAGCAGCCCACCCCAGGGATTCACTGAAGCTTTCTTT
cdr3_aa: CASSPPQGFTEAFF

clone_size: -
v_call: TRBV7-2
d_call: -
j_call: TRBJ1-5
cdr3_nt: TGTGCCAGCAGCTCTAATGCGGCGATTCAGCCCCAGCATTTT
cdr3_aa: CASSSNAAIQPQHF

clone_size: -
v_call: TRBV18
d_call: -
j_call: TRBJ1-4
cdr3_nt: TGTGCCAGCTCACCAACGGGGGAGTGGCTTGAAAAACTGTTTTTT
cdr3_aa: CASSPTGEWLEKLFF

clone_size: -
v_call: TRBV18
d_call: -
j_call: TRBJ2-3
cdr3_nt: TGTGCCAGCTCACCAACGTTCAACCCCCAGACTAGCACAGATACGCAGTATTTT
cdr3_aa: CASSPTFNPQTSTDTQYF

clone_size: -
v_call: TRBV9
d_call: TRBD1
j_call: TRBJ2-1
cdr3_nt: TGTGCCAGCAGCGGAGAGGGACAGGGCATCAACAATGAGCAGTTCTTC
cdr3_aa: CASSGEGQGINNEQFF

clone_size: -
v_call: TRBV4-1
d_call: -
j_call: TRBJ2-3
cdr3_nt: TGCGCCAGCAGCCAAGGTTGGGGCCAGGCCACAGATACGCAGTATTTT
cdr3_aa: CASSQGWGQATDTQYF

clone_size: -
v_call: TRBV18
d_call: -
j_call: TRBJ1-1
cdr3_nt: TGTGCCAGCACAGCCCGCGCTCGAATCACTGAAGCTTTCTTT
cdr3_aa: CASTARARITEAFF

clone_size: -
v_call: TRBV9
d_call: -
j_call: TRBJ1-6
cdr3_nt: TGTGCCAGCAGCCCTCACCAGGGGAATAATTCACCCCTCCACTTT
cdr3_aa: CASSPHQGNNSPLHF

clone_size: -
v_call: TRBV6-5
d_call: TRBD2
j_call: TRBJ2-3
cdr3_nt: TGTGCCAGCAGTTACCGGGGACTAGTCGGAACAGATACGCAGTATTTT
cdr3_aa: CASSYRGLVGTDTQYF

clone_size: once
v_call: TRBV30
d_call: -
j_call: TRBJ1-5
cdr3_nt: TGTGCCTGGAGGGGGCTAGGCAATCAGCCCCAGCATTTT
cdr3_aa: CAWRGLGNQPQHF

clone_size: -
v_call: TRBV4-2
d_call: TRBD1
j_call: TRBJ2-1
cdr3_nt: TGTGCCAGCAGCCAAGTTAGACAGGGGAGCTCCTACAATGAGCAGTTCTTC
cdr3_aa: CASSQVRQGSSYNEQFF

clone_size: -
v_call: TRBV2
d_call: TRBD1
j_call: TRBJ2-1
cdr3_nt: TGTGCCAGCAGTTACGCGGACAGGGTGAGTGAGCAGTTCTTC
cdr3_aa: CASSYADRVSEQFF

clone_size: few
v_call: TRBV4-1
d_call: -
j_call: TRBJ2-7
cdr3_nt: TGCGCCAGCAGCCAAGGGCAGGTACAGTACTTC
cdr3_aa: CASSQGQVQYF

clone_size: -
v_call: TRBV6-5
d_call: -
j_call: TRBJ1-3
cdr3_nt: TGTGCCAGCAGTTACTCGAGCCAGCCAGGGGGAAACACCATATATTTT
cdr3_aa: CASSYSSQPGGNTIYF

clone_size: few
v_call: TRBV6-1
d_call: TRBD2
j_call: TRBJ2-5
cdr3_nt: TGTGCCAGCAGGGGTTTCGGGGGGGAGACCCAGTACTTC
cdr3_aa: CASRGFGGETQYF

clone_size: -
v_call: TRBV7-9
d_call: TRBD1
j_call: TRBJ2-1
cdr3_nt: TGTGCCAGCAGCTTAGATCCGGGACAGGGCTCCTACAATGAGCAGTTCTTC
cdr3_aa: CASSLDPGQGSYNEQFF

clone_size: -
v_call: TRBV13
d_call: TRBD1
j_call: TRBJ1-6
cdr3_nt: TGTGCCAGCAGCTTAGGTGACAGGGAGAATTCACCCCTCCACTTT
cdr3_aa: CASSLGDRENSPLHF

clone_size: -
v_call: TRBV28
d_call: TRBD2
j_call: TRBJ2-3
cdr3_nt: TGTGCCAGCAGTTTTGGGGGGGAGGATACGCAGTATTTT
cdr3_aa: CASSFGGEDTQYF

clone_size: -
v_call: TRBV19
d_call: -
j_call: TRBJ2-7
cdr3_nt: TGTGCCAGTAGTAGGGGCAGCTACGAGCAGTACTTC
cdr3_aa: CASSRGSYEQYF

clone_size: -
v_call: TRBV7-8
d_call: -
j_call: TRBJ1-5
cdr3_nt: TGTGCCAGCAGCTTAGCGGCAGACAATCAGCCCCAGCATTTT
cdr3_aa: CASSLAADNQPQHF

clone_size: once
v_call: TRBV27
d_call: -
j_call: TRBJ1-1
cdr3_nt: TGTGCCAGCAGTTCTTTGGGGGGGGGCACTGAAGCTTTCTTT
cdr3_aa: CASSSLGGGTEAFF

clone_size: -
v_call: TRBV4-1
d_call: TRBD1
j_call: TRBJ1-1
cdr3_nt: TGCGCCAGCAGCCAAGTCGACAGGGGTCGGGGTACTGAAGCTTTCTTT
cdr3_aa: CASSQVDRGRGTEAFF

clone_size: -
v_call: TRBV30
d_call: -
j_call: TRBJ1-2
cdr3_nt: TGTGCCTGGACTTTCAGGGATGGCTACACCTTC
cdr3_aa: CAWTFRDGYTF

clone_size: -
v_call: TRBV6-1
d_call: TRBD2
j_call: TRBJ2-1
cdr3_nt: TGTGCCAGCAGAAGGACTAGCGGGGGGGCGAATGAGCAGTTCTTC
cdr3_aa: CASRRTSGGANEQFF

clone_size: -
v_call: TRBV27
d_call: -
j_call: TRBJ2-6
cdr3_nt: TGTGCCAGCAGTTTTATTCGGGCTGGGGGCGCTGGGGCCAACGTCCTGACTTTC
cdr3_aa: CASSFIRAGGAGANVLTF

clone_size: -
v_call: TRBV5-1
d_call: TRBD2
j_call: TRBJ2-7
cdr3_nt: TGCGCCAGCAGCTTGCTGGGACTAGCGGGGGGCCGTCAAATATCCTACGAGCAGTACTTC
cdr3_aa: CASSLLGLAGGRQISYEQYF

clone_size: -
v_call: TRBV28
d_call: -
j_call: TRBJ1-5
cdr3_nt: TGTGCCAGCAGTAGTGAGGTTCAGCCCCAGCATTTT
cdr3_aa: CASSSEVQPQHF

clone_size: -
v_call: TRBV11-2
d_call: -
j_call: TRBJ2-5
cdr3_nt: TGTGCCAGCAGCGTACAGGGCCCCCCAAAGACCCAGTACTTC
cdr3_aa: CASSVQGPPKTQYF

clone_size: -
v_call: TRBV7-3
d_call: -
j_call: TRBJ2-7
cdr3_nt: TGTGCCAGCAGCTTAAGCACGGGGGGCAGGCACTCCTACGAGCAGTACTTC
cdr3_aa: CASSLSTGGRHSYEQYF

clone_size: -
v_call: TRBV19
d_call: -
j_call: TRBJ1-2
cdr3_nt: TGTGCCAGTAGTCCCCGAGTTAACTATGGCTACACCTTC
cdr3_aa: CASSPRVNYGYTF

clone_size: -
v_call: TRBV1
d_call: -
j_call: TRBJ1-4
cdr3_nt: TGCACCAGCAGCCAGACAGGGACTAATGAAAAACTGTTTTTT
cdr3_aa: CTSSQTGTNEKLFF

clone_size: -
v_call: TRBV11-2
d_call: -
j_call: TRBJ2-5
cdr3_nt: TGTGCCAGCAACCGGTGGCTCGGGGAGACCCAGTACTTC
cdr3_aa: CASNRWLGETQYF

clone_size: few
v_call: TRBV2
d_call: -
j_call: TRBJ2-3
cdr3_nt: TGTGCCAGCAGTGAGGTCTACACAGATACGCAGTATTTT
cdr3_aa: CASSEVYTDTQYF

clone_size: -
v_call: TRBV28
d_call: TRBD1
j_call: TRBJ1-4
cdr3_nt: TGTGCCAGCAGTCCGGACAGGCGGAAACTGTTTTTT
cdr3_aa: CASSPDRRKLFF